This entry features one T cell receptor beta chain sequence. Its antigen is not identified. The data stem from a study of lymphopenia after photon versus proton radiotherapy. Findings of the study overall: Survival link was tested only in deceased patients; proton benefit remains a possibility. After the lymphocyte nadir, photon-treated repertoires showed oligoclonal expansion, especially of CD8+ Temra cells.

Profiling relied on immunoSEQ multiplex PCR, and the TCRdb table lists in-frame clones only, not all of them. The data show more than 15,000 clones, 80% to 90% seen once. Deletions cut 4 bases from V and 0 bases from J, with 13 bases between. The CDR3 contains 17 residues. Germline values: CDR1 LNHDA, CDR2 SQIVND (reference sequence). This clonotype was obtained from a man in his 70s with pancreatic cancer. The chain employs TRBV19 and TRBJ2-6; a weak D match, TRBD1 (5 bases). The specimen comprised peripheral blood, sampled from a patient treated with proton-based radiotherapy. CDR3 DNA: TGTGCCAGTAGTACGAAGAGACAGCTCTCTGGGGCCAACGTCCTGACTTTC. Protein product: CASSTKRQLSGANVLTF.